This T cell receptor beta chain emerged from a study of human T cells and chemical hapten exposure. Study-wide context: A 2 cm by 2 cm inner upper arm patch received 2% DPC for sensitization. Study-level findings and limits: A positive correlation with patch test score was found for PT1 expanded TCR counts. In comparison with controls, expanded TCRs gave rise to a significantly larger number of large CDR3 similarity clusters.

TCRdb re-called the RACE reads through MiXCR, storing one row per CDR3 protein. The sample records roughly 51,000 distinct CDR3 sequences, 9.9% being singletons. Time point indicated: pre-sensitization, week 0. The treatment was: therapeutic diphenylcyclopropenone sensitization with weekly scalp DPC. Researchers extracted total RNA from unfractionated whole blood. This clonotype has only a few counts. Its specificity is unknown. The CDR3 is made up of 14 amino acids. Trimming removed 7 bases from V and 6 bases from J; junction bases left unmatched: 12. Germline loops: CDR1 LNHDA, CDR2 SQIVND (reference sequence).

The rearrangement joins TRBV19 to TRBJ2-7; 7 nucleotides line up with TRBD2. The source was whole blood, collected in connection with sensitization to the hapten diphenylcyclopropenone (DPC). This TCR derives from a man aged 35-49 years with alopecia areata. Some clones in this sample may be carry-over from other donors' samples. Here the CDR3 reads CASTSSGTGIEQYF. The CDR3 nucleotides read TGTGCCAGTACCTCAAGCGGGACTGGAATCGAGCAGTACTTC.